A selection of T cell receptor beta chains follows, all from one sample in a study of cytomegalovirus exposure and HLA in healthy donors. The method was immunoSEQ multiplex PCR; TCRdb's version includes in-frame clones alone and lacks a portion of them. The sample lists roughly 150,000 clones; 94% were seen once. The sequencing sample was made of PBMCs. The receptors stem from a man aged 18 to 35 in good health and CMV-seropositive. Both conserved end residues are part of each CDR3. D genes are given only for firm matches. The size field is filled for only some rows; it gives once, few, many or a size class.

cdr3_nt cdr3_aa d_call v_call cdr3_length clone_size j_call
TGTGCCAGCAGTCCTCATCCGGGGGTCTCTGGAAACACCATATATTTT CASSPHPGVSGNTIYF - TRBV28 16 - TRBJ1-3
TGTGCCAGCAGCCCCGGGACTCCCAGATACAATGAGCAGTTCTTC CASSPGTPRYNEQFF - TRBV9 15 - TRBJ2-1
TGTGCCAGCAGTTCTCTAGCGGGAGAGACCCAGTACTTC CASSSLAGETQYF TRBD2 TRBV6-5 13 once TRBJ2-5
TGCGCCAGCAGCCAAGACCCGACAGGGAGGTCACCCCTCCACTTT CASSQDPTGRSPLHF TRBD1 TRBV4-1 15 - TRBJ1-6
TGTGCCAGCAGTGAAGGGGTGACAGGCTACGAGCAGTACTTC CASSEGVTGYEQYF - TRBV6-1 14 - TRBJ2-7
TGCAGCGTTGGACCTCGGATCAGCGCAGAGACCCAGTACTTC CSVGPRISAETQYF - TRBV29-1 14 - TRBJ2-5
TGTGCCATCAGTGATTTTGCGGGGATGGGCGGCAATGAGCAGTTCTTC CAISDFAGMGGNEQFF - TRBV10-3 16 many TRBJ2-1
TGCGCCAGCAGCTTGGGGGCTTACACAGATACGCAGTATTTT CASSLGAYTDTQYF - TRBV5-1 14 once TRBJ2-3
TGTGCCAGCAGTAGGGGACAGCAAGAGACCCAGTACTTC CASSRGQQETQYF TRBD1 TRBV6-1 13 few TRBJ2-5
TGTGCCAGCAATGGACTAGCGGGATTGATGGATACGCAGTATTTT CASNGLAGLMDTQYF TRBD2 TRBV6-1 15 - TRBJ2-3
TGCGCCAGCAGTGAGAGAGGGGGTGGCACTGAAGCTTTCTTT CASSERGGGTEAFF - TRBV10-1 14 - TRBJ1-1
TGTGCTAGCAGCTTAGGGACAGGGCCCAATGAGCAGTTCTTC CASSLGTGPNEQFF TRBD1 TRBV7-7 14 - TRBJ2-1
TGTGCCAGCAGTGAATTCGGGTCCCCAACTAATGAAAAACTGTTTTTT CASSEFGSPTNEKLFF - TRBV2 16 once TRBJ1-4
TGCGCCAGCAGCTGGACTAGCGGGAGTAGTTCCCACGAGCAGTACTTC CASSWTSGSSSHEQYF TRBD2 TRBV5-1 16 - TRBJ2-7
TGTGCCAGCACGGTAGCGGGCGTCCAAGAGACCCAGTACTTC CASTVAGVQETQYF TRBD2 TRBV7-9 14 once TRBJ2-5
TGTGCCAGCAGTTGGGACAGCGGCAATTTAGAGCAGTACTTC CASSWDSGNLEQYF TRBD1 TRBV7-2 14 - TRBJ2-7
TGTGCCAGCAGCGTAGCTGGGACAGCTGGAAACACCATATATTTT CASSVAGTAGNTIYF TRBD1 TRBV9 15 - TRBJ1-3
TGTGCCTGGAGTGTAGGGGTGGGAGGGAACATTCAGTACTTC CAWSVGVGGNIQYF TRBD2 TRBV30 14 - TRBJ2-4
TGCGCCAGCAGCTTGTCTGGGGCGACCTACGAGCAGTACTTC CASSLSGATYEQYF - TRBV5-1 14 - TRBJ2-7
TGTGCCAGCAGTGACGAGACTAGGAGCGAGCAGTACTTC CASSDETRSEQYF - TRBV2 13 - TRBJ2-7
TGTGCCAGCAGTTACGACCAGGGGGTCGATACGCAGTATTTT CASSYDQGVDTQYF TRBD1 TRBV28 14 - TRBJ2-3
TGTGCCACTGTTACCGGGACTAGCGGGAGAGGCGAGCAGTTCTTC CATVTGTSGRGEQFF TRBD2 TRBV27 15 once TRBJ2-1
TGTGCCAGCAGCCAAGATCTAAGGGGGCCCCAGGAGAATTCACCCCTCCACTTT CASSQDLRGPQENSPLHF TRBD1 TRBV4-2 18 - TRBJ1-6
TGTGCCAGCAGTTTCACAGGGGGCGCGTACAATCAGCCCCAGCATTTT CASSFTGGAYNQPQHF TRBD1 TRBV28 16 once TRBJ1-5
TGTGCCAGCAGTACGGGACAGGGATTCTCCTACGAGCAGTACTTC CASSTGQGFSYEQYF TRBD1 TRBV27 15 - TRBJ2-7
TGTGCCTGGACGGGGGGGATCGGTGAAAAACTGTTTTTT CAWTGGIGEKLFF - TRBV30 13 - TRBJ1-4
TGTGCCAGCAGTTTGGTAGCGGGAGTAGTTTACGAGCAGTACTTC CASSLVAGVVYEQYF TRBD2 TRBV27 15 once TRBJ2-7
TGTGCCAGCAGCTCGAGGGCAGGGGCGACCTACGAGCAGTACTTC CASSSRAGATYEQYF - TRBV5-4 15 - TRBJ2-7
TGTGCCTGGCGGATCAGCGGGAGAGATGAGCAGTTCTTC CAWRISGRDEQFF TRBD2 TRBV30 13 - TRBJ2-1
TGTGCCAGCAGTTCCCGATTAGGACAGGGGGTCTATGGCTACACCTTC CASSSRLGQGVYGYTF TRBD1 TRBV6-5 16 - TRBJ1-2
TGTGCCAGCAGTCGAGATGACAGGCCCGACACTGAAGCTTTCTTT CASSRDDRPDTEAFF - TRBV27 15 - TRBJ1-1
TGCGCCAGCAGCCAAGTTGGTCTAGCGGGAGTCGGCGAGCAGTACTTC CASSQVGLAGVGEQYF TRBD2 TRBV4-1 16 once TRBJ2-7
TGTGCCAGCAACTTCGGGTCTTTCGAATCCTACGAGCAGTACTTC CASNFGSFESYEQYF - TRBV5-8 15 - TRBJ2-7
TGTGCCATCAGTCTTCTCGCCGGGGAAGGGGGCGAGCAGTACTTC CAISLLAGEGGEQYF - TRBV10-3 15 - TRBJ2-7
TGCGCCAGCAGCCTTGGACAGGGGGGTGCCAAAAACATTCAGTACTTC CASSLGQGGAKNIQYF TRBD1 TRBV4-1 16 - TRBJ2-4
TGTGCCAGCAGTTTATCGACAGGGAGAGCCTACGAGCAGTACTTC CASSLSTGRAYEQYF TRBD1 TRBV28 15 - TRBJ2-7
TGTGCCAGCAGCCAAGTCTCTAGCGGGAACAATGAGCAGTTCTTC CASSQVSSGNNEQFF TRBD2 TRBV16 15 - TRBJ2-1
TGTGCCAGCAGCCGGGCGGCGGGGATGAGTGAAAAACTGTTTTTT CASSRAAGMSEKLFF - TRBV2 15 once TRBJ1-4
TGTGCCAGCAGTCCTAGCGGGAGGGATGGGTACAATGAGCAGTTCTTC CASSPSGRDGYNEQFF TRBD2 TRBV27 16 - TRBJ2-1
TGTGCCACCAGCAGTGGAGGATGGGAGACCCAGTACTTC CATSSGGWETQYF - TRBV15 13 - TRBJ2-5